The following is a TCR beta chain sequence with its context. The source of the sample is a study of blood T cell repertoires in COVID-19. Across the whole study: COVID-19 samples collected from the United States, Italy and Spain covered acute and convalescent phases. T cells, B-cell-depleted T cells, or PBMCs provided the cDNA or gDNA that served as material.

The repertoire was sequenced with immunoSEQ multiplex PCR; TCRdb's copy has only in-frame clones and lacks some. This table has 55,000 to 65,000 clones, roughly 91% appearing once. Germline V CDR1 and CDR2: SNHLY, FYNNEI. The CDR3 spans 13 residues. Trimming took off 5 bases at V and 5 bases at J, with 13 bases between the two ends. This sequence originates from a human donor in a cohort sampled during active COVID-19. The sequencing sample was made of peripheral blood. The chain employs TRBV2 and TRBJ2-7, with a possible D match to TRBD1 (6 bases). CDR3 DNA sequence: TGTGCCAGCAGTTCGGACAGAGGCAACGAGCAGTACTTC. Residues: CASSSDRGNEQYF.